The 13 T cell receptor beta chains presented below share a single source sample, sequenced in a study of T cell repertoires in cytomegalovirus infection. Their specific antigens are unknown. TCRdb called the reads again in MiXCR, with one record for every CDR3 protein. The sample contains more than 35,000 distinct CDR3 sequences, approximately 52% of which appear only once. The sequences come from CD8+ T cells from cultured PBMCs, collected from culture after CMV antigen stimulation. The receptors shown here come from a human donor in good health (CMV status not recorded). Some clones in this sample may be carry-over from other donors' samples.

In this sample, this clonotype turned up a few times. V and J are TRBV6-5 and TRBJ2-7; either TRBD1 or TRBD2 may fit D (5 bases each). CDR1 is MNHEY, CDR2 SVGAGI, per germline. The CDR3 loop spans 15 amino acids. V dropped 0 bases and J dropped 6 bases, with 15 bases sitting between them. The chain's CDR3 is CASSYSSGRPSEQYF. CDR3 nucleotide sequence: TGTGCCAGCAGTTACTCTTCGGGACGCCCCTCCGAGCAGTACTTC.

Many counts were recorded for this clonotype. J is TRBJ2-1 and V is TRBV5-1, with D unclear. The CDR3 length is 15 residues. The germline CDR1 and CDR2 sequences are SGHRS and YFSETQ. The V and J ends lost 4 bases and 0 bases respectively, with 11 bases between them. The CDR3 loop reads CASSTTTSSYNEQFF. The CDR3 nucleotides are TGCGCCAGCAGCACCACAACGAGCTCCTACAATGAGCAGTTCTTC.

The chain recombines TRBV4-2 with TRBJ1-4; D is possibly TRBD1 (6 bases). Germline CDR1 LGHNA, CDR2 YNFKEQ. The CDR3 has 18 residues. The V gene lost 1 base and the J gene lost 8 bases, with 23 bases spanning the gap. CDR3 coding DNA: TGTGCCAGCAGCCAAGCCCCTCTACAGGGAGGGCATAACGAAAAACTGTTTTTT. It codes for CASSQAPLQGGHNEKLFF.

This chain uses TRBV11-2 with TRBJ2-5, with 9 nucleotides matching TRBD1. This CDR3 has 15 amino acids. Unmatched junction bases numbered 4, after V lost 5 bases and J lost 0 bases. Germline V CDR1 and CDR2: SGHAT, FQNNGV. The chain's CDR3 is CASSPWDRDQETQYF. The CDR3 DNA reads TGTGCCAGCAGCCCCTGGGACAGGGACCAAGAGACCCAGTACTTC.

This clonotype was picked up a small number of times. The V call is TRBV7-8, the J call TRBJ2-2; D may be TRBD1 (5 bases). With 1 base removed from V and 2 bases from J, the gap between germline ends came to 11 bases. The germline CDR1 and CDR2 sequences are SGHVS and FQNEAQ. The CDR3 is 16 amino acids. This CDR3 is CASSLDGRANTGELFF. CDR3 bases: TGTGCCAGCAGCTTAGACGGCAGGGCTAACACCGGGGAGCTGTTTTTT.

This clonotype was found a few times. CDR3 sequence (DNA): TGTGCCAGCAGCTTAGAGAGGGGAGCCTACGAGCAGTACTTC. Residues: CASSLERGAYEQYF. The V gene is TRBV7-8, the J gene TRBJ2-7; D is tentatively TRBD1 or TRBD2 (5 bases each). Trimming removed 1 base at V and 2 bases at J, with 9 bases between. The CDR3 runs to 14 residues. In germline, CDR1 is SGHVS, CDR2 FQNEAQ.

The CDR3 nucleotides read TGTGCCAGCAGTTACTGGCCGGGGACTAGCGGCACAGATACGCAGTATTTT. Its translation is CASSYWPGTSGTDTQYF. The chain joins TRBV12-3 or TRBV12-4 to TRBJ2-3, with 10 bases fitting TRBD2. The CDR3 has 17 amino acids. Trimming at V came to 4 bases and at J to 1 base, leaving 8 bases not matched to a gene.

The chain carries TRBV7-9 and TRBJ2-7, with 7 nucleotides matching TRBD2. Per the germline V gene, CDR1 is SEHNR and CDR2 is FQNEAQ (reference sequence). CDR3 length: 15 residues. Trimming took 4 bases from V and 1 from J; bases not matched to a gene: 7. CDR3 in DNA: TGTGCCAGCAGCTCCCCCGCCGGGAGGTCCTACGAGCAGTACTTC. This encodes CASSSPAGRSYEQYF.

On this clonotype: A read error may account for a junction end that differs from germline. The V gene is TRBV27, the J gene TRBJ2-7, with D maybe TRBD2 (6 bases). Germline lookup yields CDR1 MNHEY and CDR2 SMNVEV (reference sequence). The CDR3 runs 15 residues. The DNA for the CDR3 is TGTGCCAGCACTTTAACTGGGGAGGTCTCCTACGAGCAGTACTTC. Protein sequence: CASTLTGEVSYEQYF.

This clonotype came up a few times. The chain has TRBV7-8 and TRBJ2-1; 14 nucleotides agree with TRBD2. V lost 0 bases to trimming and J lost 8 bases; unmatched junction nucleotides: 12. Germline CDR1 is SGHVS and CDR2 is FQNEAQ. The CDR3 has 19 amino acids. DNA for the CDR3: TGTGCCAGCAGCTTAGCCCTTATCACCGGGACTAGCGGGGGTCATGAGCAGTTCTTC. Translation: CASSLALITGTSGGHEQFF. Looking up the rest from reference TRBV7-8 and TRBJ2-1 gives the full variable domain: GAGVSQSPRYKVAKRGQDVALRCDPISGHVSLFWYQQALGQGPEFLTYFQNEAQLDKSGLPSDRFFAERPEGSVSTLKIQRTQQEDSAVYLCASSLALITGTSGGHEQFFGPGTRLTVL.

The J gene is TRBJ2-3, the V gene TRBV6-6; D is unresolved. The CDR3 totals 15 residues. Germline V gene data show CDR1 as MNHNY and CDR2 as SVGAGI (reference sequence). V lost 1 base, J lost 2 bases, and 10 bases lay in between. CDR3 DNA sequence: TGTGCCAGCAGTTACTTCGGGCAGAACACAGATACGCAGTATTTT. This gives the protein CASSYFGQNTDTQYF.

The chain recombines TRBV5-4 with TRBJ2-1; TRBD2 matches at 7 bases. Germline CDR1 and CDR2: SGHNT and YYREEE (reference sequence). V lost 4 bases, J lost 7 bases, and 8 bases stayed unmatched. This CDR3 contains 14 residues. The CDR3 DNA is TGTGCCAGCAGCGACGGACTAGAAACAAATGAGCAGTTCTTC. It specifies CASSDGLETNEQFF.

This chain joins TRBV27 and TRBJ2-1; D is possibly TRBD2 (5 bases). CDR1 and CDR2 (germline): MNHEY, SMNVEV (reference sequence). The CDR3 consists of 16 residues. Trimming left V 2 bases short and J 8 bases short, with 19 bases between. The CDR3 nucleotides read TGTGCCAGCAGTTTAAGCGGCCGACTGCGGTGGGATGAGCAGTTCTTC. Its protein is CASSLSGRLRWDEQFF.